This T cell receptor beta chain was sequenced during a study of human T cells and chemical hapten exposure. The sample holds a few counts of this clonotype. The time point was: patch test 3, about 24 weeks after DPC sensitization. Treatment in this sample: therapeutic diphenylcyclopropenone sensitization with weekly scalp DPC. TCRdb recomputed calls from the RACE reads with MiXCR, one row per CDR3 protein. The sample lists more than 95,000 distinct CDR3 sequences, 25% to 35% seen once, with 10% in the top ten. The sequence was obtained from a man aged 35-49 years with alopecia areata. Some clones in this sample may be carry-over from other donors' samples. This specimen consisted of whole blood, obtained in connection with sensitization to the hapten diphenylcyclopropenone (DPC).

CDR3 DNA: TGTGCCAGCAGTTCCGCCGGGACAGGGCGAGATACGCAGTATTTT. Its protein is CASSSAGTGRDTQYF. This rearrangement joins TRBV12-3 or TRBV12-4 to TRBJ2-3; 9 bases align to TRBD1. CDR3 length equals 15 residues. V gave up 4 bases and J gave up 5 bases; unmatched junction bases: 7.